This entry lists 22 T cell receptor beta chains sequenced from one sample in a study of Graves' ophthalmopathy and Graves' hyperthyroidism. Amplified TCR beta CDR3 regions were obtained using RNA transcripts as template. RT-PCR was first run with HTBI primers, then multiplex PCR in a second round. TCRdb used MiXCR to reprocess the multiplex PCR reads, holding one entry per CDR3 protein. The sample holds 300,000 to 400,000 distinct CDR3 sequences, about a sixth seen once. Material for sequencing was peripheral blood. These receptor sequences come from an adult woman with stable Graves' hyperthyroidism.

This clonotype was seen many times. The rearrangement uses TRBV14 and TRBJ1-5; D uncertain. The CDR3 has 14 residues. Per the germline V gene, CDR1 is SGHDN and CDR2 is FVKESK. The CDR3 DNA sequence: TGTGACCTAATCCAAGGCTTTAGCAATCAGCCCCAGCATTTT. This translates into CDLIQGFSNQPQHF.

The chain couples TRBV9 to TRBJ2-5; 7 nucleotides line up with TRBD2. With 4 bases clipped from V and 4 bases from J, the junction kept 10 bases outside the gene matches. The germline V gene encodes CDR1 SGDLS and CDR2 YYNGEE. This CDR3 has 15 residues. CDR3 coding DNA: TGTGCCAGCAGCTCCTGGGGAGGGCTGAGAGAGACCCAGTACTTC. Amino acids: CASSSWGGLRETQYF.

This clonotype was seen at least ten times. One end of the junction is discordant with germline, which a read error may explain. V is TRBV6-1 and J is TRBJ2-4; tentative D call: TRBD1 (5 bases). This CDR3 spans 12 amino acids. Germline values: CDR1 MNHNS, CDR2 SASEGT. The CDR3 coding sequence is TGTGCCAGCAGTGAAGGGGGTCGAAGGGGATCCTTC. Encoded protein: CASSEGGRRGSF.

The J gene is TRBJ2-5, the V gene TRBV6-2 or TRBV6-3; a weak D match, TRBD1 (5 bases). The ends were cut back, 7 bases at V and 1 base at J, with 16 bases in the middle. CDR1 MNHEY and CDR2 SVGEGT come from the germline V gene. CDR3 length equals 15 residues. The CDR3 DNA reads TGTGCCAGCACCCCCCCCTGGGGCCGCCAAGAGACCCAGTACTTC. This gives the protein CASTPPWGRQETQYF.

The genes are TRBV12-3 or TRBV12-4 and TRBJ2-7, with D perhaps TRBD2 (5 bases). The CDR3 length is 17 residues. V was cut by 5 bases and J by 0 bases, with 20 bases left in between. The CDR3 reads CASSESHRTAYSYEQYF. Written as DNA, the CDR3 is TGTGCCAGCAGTGAATCACATCGGACTGCTTACTCCTACGAGCAGTACTTC.

This clonotype was found many times. The chain has TRBV6-1 and TRBJ2-7; 10 bases fit TRBD2. Germline CDR1 reads MNHNS; CDR2 reads SASEGT. The CDR3 covers 15 residues. Trimming cost V 5 bases and J 3 bases; bases outside gene matches: 7. Written as DNA, the CDR3 is TGTGCCAGCAGTAAACCCGGGACTAGCGTCTACGAGCAGTACTTC. Protein: CASSKPGTSVYEQYF.

As regards this clonotype: A single base separates this from a much larger clone, so it may be a read error. The chain combines TRBV6-4 with TRBJ2-5; TRBD2 is a possible D gene (6 bases). The CDR3 sequence is 12 residues long. CDR1 is MRHNA, CDR2 SNTAGT, per germline. CDR3 in DNA: TGTGCCAGCAGGGACTATCGAGAGACCCAGTACTTC. Translation gives CASRDYRETQYF.

This clonotype was seen ten or more times. The chain couples TRBV14 to TRBJ2-7; D not certain. The V end lost 3 bases, the J end lost 2 bases, and 8 bases lay between the germline ends. The CDR3 is 13 amino acids. Germline CDR1 reads SGHDN; CDR2 reads FVKESK. DNA for the CDR3: TGTGCCAGCAGCCACCAAGGGCCCTACGAGCAGTACTTC. It yields the protein CASSHQGPYEQYF.

This clonotype was observed a few times. The germline gene is not matched at one end of the junction; a read error may be the cause. The chain links TRBV30 to TRBJ2-5; 16 positions agree with TRBD2. Germline V lookup: CDR1 GTSNPN, CDR2 SVGIG (reference sequence). The CDR3 covers 20 residues. The CDR3: CARSWKPGTSGRASLETQYF. In DNA form, the CDR3 reads TGTGCCCGGAGCTGGAAGCCCGGGACTAGCGGGAGGGCCTCTCTAGAGACCCAGTACTTC.

The chain links TRBV9 to TRBJ2-5, with 7 positions matching TRBD1. The V segment lost 3 bases and the J segment 4 bases; nucleotides outside the gene matches: 6. Looked up from germline, CDR1 is SGDLS and CDR2 is YYNGEE. The CDR3 is made up of 14 amino acids. The CDR3 nucleotides are TGTGCCAGCAGCGAGGGGACAGCTTCAGAGACCCAGTACTTC. Protein product: CASSEGTASETQYF.

In this sample, this clonotype turned up many times. The J gene is TRBJ2-7, the V gene TRBV29-1, with D maybe TRBD2 (6 bases). The CDR3 sequence is 12 residues long. With 2 bases removed from V and 2 bases from J, the gap between germline ends came to 7 bases. Germline assignment: CDR1 SQVTM and CDR2 ANQGSEA. CDR3 amino acids: CSVETGAYEQYF. CDR3 in DNA: TGCAGCGTTGAAACGGGGGCCTACGAGCAGTACTTC.

This clonotype has a count of ten or more. This chain joins TRBV19 and TRBJ1-1; possible D gene TRBD1, 5 bases. V shed 3 bases and J shed 8 bases, with 22 bases lying between them. CDR3 length equals 16 residues. Germline V gene sequence: CDR1 LNHDA, CDR2 SQIVND (reference sequence). The CDR3: CASSIITGLSGSEAFF. For the CDR3, the DNA is TGTGCCAGTAGTATTATAACGGGACTCTCGGGCTCCGAAGCTTTCTTT.

This clonotype was counted many times. This rearrangement joins TRBV10-3 to TRBJ2-5; 7 bases are a match to TRBD2. The CDR3 spans 13 residues. Germline trimming cut 5 bases from V and 2 bases from J; bases unmatched to any gene: 2. Germline V CDR1 and CDR2: ENHRY, SYGVKD. The DNA of the CDR3 is TGTGCCATCAGTCCTAGCGGTCAAGAGACCCAGTACTTC. Encoded protein: CAISPSGQETQYF.

The V call is TRBV2, the J call TRBJ2-2, with D possibly being TRBD1 (6 bases). The CDR3 is 14 residues long. V shed 2 bases and J shed 6 bases, with 10 bases lying between them. Germline CDR1 and CDR2: SNHLY and FYNNEI. CDR3 sequence reads: CASSEQGSAGELFF. The DNA of the CDR3 is TGTGCCAGCAGTGAACAGGGGAGCGCCGGGGAGCTGTTTTTT. The full variable domain, rest sourced from reference TRBV2 and TRBJ2-2, is EPEVTQTPSHQVTQMGQEVILRCVPISNHLYFYWYRQILGQKVEFLVSFYNNEISEKSEIFDDQFSVERPDGSNFTLKIRSTKLEDSAMYFCASSEQGSAGELFFGEGSRLTVL.

In its sample, this clonotype was seen once. One base away lies a much larger clone, so this may be a sequencing read error. This chain uses TRBV28 with TRBJ2-7; maybe TRBD1 (6 bases). CDR1 and CDR2 (germline): MDHEN, SYDVKM. The CDR3 runs to 15 residues. V was pared by 3 bases and J by 0 bases, with 12 bases between. The CDR3 is CASSFVDRTSYEQYF. CDR3 bases: TGTGCCAGCAGTTTCGTCGACAGGACCTCCTACGAGCAGTACTTC.

This clonotype has at least ten counts. The chain is built from TRBV7-6 and TRBJ2-5, with D hard to call. The CDR3 is 15 residues long. CDR1 is SGHVS, CDR2 FNYEAQ, per germline. Trimming pared 1 base from V and 5 bases from J, leaving 14 bases between. CDR3 sequence: CASSLGYGPRETQYF. CDR3 in DNA: TGTGCCAGCAGCTTAGGGTATGGTCCACGGGAGACCCAGTACTTC. The full variable domain, its missing parts supplied by reference TRBV7-6 and TRBJ2-5, is GAGVSQSPRYKVTKRGQDVALRCDPISGHVSLYWYRQALGQGPEFLTYFNYEAQQDKSGLPNDRFSAERPEGSISTLTIQRTEQRDSAMYRCASSLGYGPRETQYFGPGTRLLVL.

The chain joins TRBV5-1 to TRBJ2-5; 11 positions agree with TRBD1. Germline V gene lookup returns CDR1 SGHRS and CDR2 YFSETQ. There are 16 residues in the CDR3. Trimming at V came to 0 bases and at J to 4 bases, leaving 5 bases not matched to a gene. CDR3 protein: CASSLAGTGGGETQYF. The DNA of the CDR3 is TGCGCCAGCAGCTTGGCCGGGACAGGGGGAGGAGAGACCCAGTACTTC.

This clonotype was detected many times. The chain has TRBV7-9 and TRBJ1-1; the D gene is possibly TRBD1 (5 bases). V shed 3 bases and J shed 7 bases, with 15 bases lying between them. Germline loops: CDR1 SEHNR, CDR2 FQNEAQ (reference sequence). The CDR3 contains 14 residues. The CDR3 spells CASSFPTRGGEAFF. DNA for the CDR3: TGTGCCAGCAGCTTCCCGACGAGGGGAGGTGAAGCTTTCTTT. Based on the CDR3 plus reference TRBV7-9 and TRBJ1-1, the full variable domain is DTGVSQNPRHKITKRGQNVTFRCDPISEHNRLYWYRQTLGQGPEFLTYFQNEAQLEKSRLLSDRFSAERPKGSFSTLEIQRTEQGDSAMYLCASSFPTRGGEAFFGQGTRLTVV.

This clonotype was picked up a small number of times. The CDR3 reads CASSPPLNSGSQETQYF. The CDR3 region has the DNA TGTGCCAGCTCACCTCCTCTGAATAGCGGGAGTCAAGAGACCCAGTACTTC. The chain joins TRBV18 to TRBJ2-5, with 9 positions matching TRBD2. J was trimmed by 2 bases and V by 3 bases; bases with no gene match: 10. The CDR3 has 17 residues. Germline V CDR1 and CDR2: KGHSH, LQKENI. The full variable domain, with the rest looked up from reference TRBV18 and TRBJ2-5, is NAGVMQNPRHLVRRRGQEARLRCSPMKGHSHVYWYRQLPEEGLKFMVYLQKENIIDESGMPKERFSAEFPKEGPSILRIQQVVRGDSAAYFCASSPPLNSGSQETQYFGPGTRLLVL.

This clonotype was seen at least ten times. V is TRBV28 and J is TRBJ2-5; 9 nucleotides agree with TRBD2. The V gene's germline CDR1 is MDHEN and CDR2 SYDVKM. This CDR3 has 18 amino acids. The trim removed 5 bases at V and 4 bases at J, leaving 17 bases unmatched. The CDR3 is CASSPRSGSGRRGETQYF. The CDR3 DNA reads TGTGCCAGCAGTCCGAGGAGTGGTAGCGGGAGACGGGGAGAGACCCAGTACTTC.

The chain's CDR3 is CASSPRQAINEKLFF. CDR3 sequence (DNA): TGTGCCAGCAGCCCTCGACAGGCGATTAATGAAAAACTGTTTTTT. This chain uses TRBV7-8 with TRBJ1-4, with a tentative D call TRBD1 (6 bases). The germline CDR1 and CDR2 sequences are SGHVS and FQNEAQ. The CDR3 covers 15 residues. The germline V and J ends were trimmed by 5 bases and 4 bases, with 14 bases remaining between them.

This clonotype was counted ten times or more. The chain has TRBV27 and TRBJ2-7; 8 bases line up with TRBD1. Germline V gene lookup returns CDR1 MNHEY and CDR2 SMNVEV (reference sequence). The V segment lost 1 base and the J segment 4 bases; nucleotides outside the gene matches: 15. This CDR3 has 18 residues. The CDR3 reads CASSLFSPNRGALYEQYF. CDR3 bases: TGTGCCAGCAGTTTATTTTCGCCAAACAGGGGGGCCTTGTACGAGCAGTACTTC.